This T cell receptor (beta chain) originates from a study of a mutant IDH1 vaccine in newly diagnosed glioma. Looked up from germline, CDR1 is MNHEY and CDR2 is SMNVEV (reference sequence). The V end was cut by 3 bases, the J end by 4 bases, with 12 bases between. This CDR3 has 14 residues. This clone has only a few counts. What it recognizes is unknown. Stated time point: week 23, last vaccination. In the vaccine, a single dose held 300 ug of the mutant IDH1 20-mer peptide, along with topical imiquimod. TCRdb's copy holds only in-frame clones and misses some; the assay was immunoSEQ multiplex PCR. The sample yields 88,000 or so clones, approximately 85% seen once.

The chain joins TRBV27 to TRBJ1-1; the D gene is possibly TRBD1 (5 bases). The specimen was PBMCs, collected from a glioma patient whose treatment included an IDH1 peptide vaccine. The source is a man aged 30 to 45 with glioma. Some clones in this sample may be carry-over from other donors' samples. Here the CDR3 DNA reads TGTGCCAGCAGTTTGAGGGGATCGGCCACTGAAGCTTTCTTT. This encodes CASSLRGSATEAFF.